The 12 T cell receptor beta chains below all came from one sample that was sequenced in a study of blood T cell repertoires in COVID-19. Profiled with immunoSEQ multiplex PCR; TCRdb holds only in-frame clones, not every one. Of 190,000 or so clones in the sample, 86% were seen once. Sequenced sample: peripheral blood. The receptor source for this set is a woman in her 70s with acute or convalescent COVID-19.

The genes are TRBV27 and TRBJ2-6; TRBD1 is a possible D gene (6 bases). V was trimmed by 5 bases and J by 4 bases, leaving 12 bases between them. Germline V gene lookup returns CDR1 MNHEY and CDR2 SMNVEV (reference sequence). The CDR3 length is 15 residues. Here the CDR3 reads CASSATGTGANVLTF. The DNA of the CDR3 is TGTGCCAGCAGTGCTACAGGGACCGGGGCCAACGTCCTGACTTTC.

The V call is TRBV9, the J call TRBJ2-1; D is uncertain. Germline CDR1 and CDR2: SGDLS and YYNGEE. V lost 5 bases, J lost 0 bases, and 12 bases lay in between. This CDR3 is 15 amino acids long. The CDR3 region is CASSKYSSSYNEQFF. As DNA, the CDR3 is TGTGCCAGCAGTAAGTATAGTAGCTCCTACAATGAGCAGTTCTTC.

The rearrangement uses TRBV4-2 and TRBJ2-2; D perhaps matches TRBD2 (6 bases). Germline CDR1 reads LGHNA; CDR2 reads YNFKEQ. Trimming shortened V by 1 base and J by 5 bases, and 20 bases separated the two germline ends. CDR3 length: 18 residues. The CDR3 loop is CASSQAEGFAGRTGELFF. The CDR3 DNA sequence: TGTGCCAGCAGCCAAGCAGAAGGGTTCGCGGGAAGGACCGGGGAGCTGTTTTTT.

This clone was counted a few times. V usage is TRBV23-1 and J usage is TRBJ2-4; TRBD2 matches at 15 bases. TRBV23-1 counts as an open reading frame of uncertain function. V lost 2 bases and J lost 3; bases outside the gene matches: 20. The CDR3 extends over 23 amino acids. CDR3: CASSQPLHRTSGGGRLGKNIQYF. The CDR3, as DNA: TGCGCCAGCAGTCAACCTTTACACCGGACTAGCGGGGGGGGAAGGCTTGGCAAAAACATTCAGTACTTC.

V is TRBV6-5 and J is TRBJ2-1, with 10 nucleotides matching TRBD2. The CDR3 spans 14 residues. Germline CDR1 and CDR2: MNHEY and SVGAGI. V was clipped by 4 bases and J by 4 bases; unmatched bases: 1. The CDR3 loop reads CASSSSGSYNEQFF. The CDR3 nucleotides read TGTGCCAGCAGTTCTAGCGGGAGTTACAATGAGCAGTTCTTC.

V and J are TRBV3-1 (or the pseudogene TRBV3-2) and TRBJ1-1; the D gene is possibly TRBD1 (6 bases). The CDR3 is 14 amino acids. Per germline, CDR1 LGHDT and CDR2 YNNKEL (reference sequence). Between the trimmed V and J ends, which lost 0 bases and 11 bases, there was a span of 16 bases. The CDR3 loop is CASSQEDRIVEAFF. The DNA for the CDR3 is TGTGCCAGCAGCCAAGAGGACAGAATAGTCGAGGCTTTCTTT.

This clone was observed a single time. The gene calls are TRBV20-1 and TRBJ2-1; 10 nucleotides line up with TRBD2. This CDR3 has 16 amino acids. Germline values: CDR1 DFQATT, CDR2 SNEGSKA (reference sequence). V was clipped by 3 bases and J by 2 bases; unmatched bases: 7. CDR3 amino acids: CSASLISGGTYNEQFF. The CDR3 DNA sequence: TGCAGTGCTAGTCTTATTAGCGGGGGGACCTACAATGAGCAGTTCTTC.

This clone has a single count. The chain has TRBV6-5 and TRBJ2-2, with a tentative D call TRBD1 (6 bases). The germline CDR1 and CDR2 sequences are MNHEY and SVGAGI. The CDR3 has 14 amino acids. V shed 7 bases and J shed 2 bases, with 11 bases lying between them. CDR3 nucleotide sequence: TGTGCCAGCACAGGGGAAAGAAACACCGGGGAGCTGTTTTTT. Its protein product is CASTGERNTGELFF.

The chain employs TRBV7-9 and TRBJ2-7; maybe TRBD1 (5 bases). Per germline, CDR1 SEHNR and CDR2 FQNEAQ (reference sequence). The CDR3 is 15 amino acids. V lost 4 bases, J lost 2 bases, and 15 bases lay in between. CDR3 residues: CASSSVTVTPYEQYF. CDR3 DNA: TGTGCCAGCAGCTCGGTGACAGTAACTCCCTACGAGCAGTACTTC.

The rearrangement uses TRBV10-3 and TRBJ2-5; 7 nucleotides line up with TRBD2. J lost 2 bases, V lost 0 bases, and 0 bases had no gene match. CDR1 is ENHRY, CDR2 SYGVKD, per germline. This CDR3 comprises 14 residues. The chain's CDR3 is CAISESGGQETQYF. CDR3 in DNA: TGTGCCATCAGTGAGTCGGGGGGGCAAGAGACCCAGTACTTC.

The rearrangement uses TRBV2 and TRBJ1-2; weak D call: TRBD1 (6 bases). The CDR3 sequence is 16 residues long. The germline V gene encodes CDR1 SNHLY and CDR2 FYNNEI. Trimming removed 4 bases at V and 3 bases at J, with 18 bases between. CDR3 protein: CASSVDSTPAYYGYTF. The CDR3 DNA follows: TGTGCCAGCAGTGTGGACAGCACTCCAGCCTACTATGGCTACACCTTC.

This chain links TRBV28 with TRBJ1-2; D is possibly TRBD1 (6 bases). The CDR3 sequence is 12 residues long. Germline V gives CDR1 MDHEN, CDR2 SYDVKM. V lost 5 bases and J 8 bases, leaving 12 bases between the germline ends. CDR3 nucleotide sequence: TGTGCCAGCAGTACAGGGCAGGAGGGCTACACCTTC. Translating it yields CASSTGQEGYTF.